Shown below are 28 T cell receptor beta chains from a single sample sequenced in a study of cytomegalovirus exposure and HLA in healthy donors. Only in-frame clones appear in the TCRdb table, and some are missing; sequencing was by immunoSEQ multiplex PCR. The sample has about 64,000 clones; around 95% are singletons. Sequencing was carried out using PBMCs. The receptors shown here come from a young woman in good health and CMV-seropositive.

V usage is TRBV2 and J usage is TRBJ2-5; no clear D gene. Germline lookup yields CDR1 SNHLY and CDR2 FYNNEI. The CDR3 sequence is 11 residues long. Trimming cost V 7 bases and J 5 bases, with 8 bases left between them. CDR3 DNA: TGTGCCAGCAAGACGGAGGAGACCCAGTACTTC. Translation gives CASKTEETQYF. Supplemented by reference TRBV2 and TRBJ2-5, the full variable domain reads EPEVTQTPSHQVTQMGQEVILRCVPISNHLYFYWYRQILGQKVEFLVSFYNNEISEKSEIFDDQFSVERPDGSNFTLKIRSTKLEDSAMYFCASKTEETQYFGPGTRLLVL.

The J gene is TRBJ2-6, the V gene TRBV5-4; the D gene is possibly TRBD2 (6 bases). CDR3 length: 19 residues. Trimming cost V 0 bases and J 0 bases, with 16 bases left between them. The germline gives CDR1 SGHNT, CDR2 YYREEE (reference sequence). The CDR3 region has the DNA TGTGCCAGCAGCTTGGTCCCCGGGGGTGATAGCTCTGGGGCCAACGTCCTGACTTTC. It encodes CASSLVPGGDSSGANVLTF.

This clone occurred a few times. The genes are TRBV28 and TRBJ2-2; 7 positions agree with TRBD1. Losses at the gene ends were 5 bases for V and 1 base for J; bases not matched to a gene: 13. This CDR3 has 18 residues. In germline, CDR1 is MDHEN, CDR2 SYDVKM. CDR3 loop: CASSIKQTGYENTGELFF. CDR3 in DNA: TGTGCCAGCAGTATTAAACAGACAGGGTACGAGAACACCGGGGAGCTGTTTTTT.

V usage is TRBV11-1 and J usage is TRBJ1-6; a weak D match, TRBD1 (6 bases). V was clipped by 6 bases and J by 10 bases, with 13 bases between them. The CDR3 has 13 residues. Germline V gene data show CDR1 as SGHAT and CDR2 as FQDESV (reference sequence). The chain's CDR3 is CASSTGFGSPLHF. For the CDR3, the DNA is TGTGCCAGCAGTACAGGGTTCGGCTCACCCCTCCACTTT. The whole variable domain, remainder taken from reference TRBV11-1 and TRBJ1-6, is EAEVAQSPRYKITEKSQAVAFWCDPISGHATLYWYRQILGQGPELLVQFQDESVVDDSQLPKDRFSAERLKGVDSTLKIQPAELGDSAMYLCASSTGFGSPLHFGNGTRLTVT.

The CDR3 coding sequence is TGCGCCAGCAGCCAACCTCAAACAGGGGAGGCTTTCTTT. Translation gives CASSQPQTGEAFF. J is TRBJ1-1 and V is TRBV4-1; 7 bases are a match to TRBD1. Germline V gene data show CDR1 as MGHRA and CDR2 as YSYEKL. V dropped 2 bases and J dropped 11; count of bases not matched to a gene: 8. The CDR3 totals 13 residues.

The chain uses TRBV28 and TRBJ1-5, with a possible D match to TRBD1 (6 bases). Germline V gene sequence: CDR1 MDHEN, CDR2 SYDVKM. The germline V and J ends were trimmed by 3 bases and 7 bases, with 16 bases remaining between them. CDR3 length: 15 residues. CDR3 DNA sequence: TGTGCCAGCAGTTTCCCCACAGGGAACGGGCAGCCCCAGCATTTT. Translating gives CASSFPTGNGQPQHF.

The gene calls are TRBV28 and TRBJ2-5, with a possible D match to TRBD2 (6 bases). Trimming cost V 11 bases and J 5 bases, with 9 bases left between them. There are 10 residues in the CDR3. CDR1 is MDHEN and CDR2 is SYDVKM in the germline V gene. CDR3 amino acids: CAAAGETQYF. CDR3 DNA: TGTGCCGCGGCGGGGGAGACCCAGTACTTC.

The V and J genes are TRBV29-1 and TRBJ2-5, with 9 bases matching TRBD1. V shed 5 bases and J 4 bases; nucleotides not matched to a gene: 17. CDR1 is SQVTM and CDR2 is ANQGSEA in the germline V gene. The CDR3 spans 17 residues. The CDR3 is CSVFGRVGDRVVETQYF. The CDR3 region has the DNA TGCAGCGTTTTCGGGCGGGTAGGGGACAGGGTCGTAGAGACCCAGTACTTC.

This chain links TRBV2 with TRBJ2-5; perhaps TRBD1 as D (6 bases). Per germline, CDR1 SNHLY and CDR2 FYNNEI. CDR3 length: 16 amino acids. V gave up 7 bases and J gave up 4 bases, with 22 bases separating them. CDR3 loop: CASTNPQRGSPETQYF. Here the CDR3 DNA reads TGTGCCAGCACTAATCCCCAGAGGGGGTCCCCAGAGACCCAGTACTTC. Supplemented by reference TRBV2 and TRBJ2-5, the full variable domain reads EPEVTQTPSHQVTQMGQEVILRCVPISNHLYFYWYRQILGQKVEFLVSFYNNEISEKSEIFDDQFSVERPDGSNFTLKIRSTKLEDSAMYFCASTNPQRGSPETQYFGPGTRLLVL.

The CDR3 loop is CASSLGGGDGYTF. CDR3 nucleotide sequence: TGTGCCAGCAGCTTAGGAGGCGGGGATGGCTACACCTTC. The chain combines TRBV7-9 with TRBJ1-2; D gene uncertain. This CDR3 has 13 residues. The V gene's germline CDR1 is SEHNR and CDR2 FQNEAQ (reference sequence). Trimming cost V 1 base and J 6 bases, with 9 bases left between them. The complete variable domain, with remaining parts taken from reference TRBV7-9 and TRBJ1-2, reads DTGVSQNPRHKITKRGQNVTFRCDPISEHNRLYWYRQTLGQGPEFLTYFQNEAQLEKSRLLSDRFSAERPKGSFSTLEIQRTEQGDSAMYLCASSLGGGDGYTFGSGTRLTVV.

The chain links TRBV28 to TRBJ2-7; 12 bases are a match to TRBD2. The germline CDR1 and CDR2 sequences are MDHEN and SYDVKM. The CDR3 length is 17 residues. The trim removed 7 bases at V and 3 bases at J, leaving 13 bases unmatched. CDR3 region: CASTPELLAGGVYEQYF. CDR3 coding DNA: TGTGCCAGCACCCCCGAGCTCCTAGCGGGAGGGGTCTACGAGCAGTACTTC.

The sample holds one count of this clone. The chain combines TRBV10-2 with TRBJ2-5, with 8 positions matching TRBD2. V was clipped by 10 bases and J by 9 bases; unmatched bases: 16. From germline, CDR1 is WSHSY and CDR2 SAAADI. This CDR3 contains 14 residues. DNA for the CDR3: TGCGCCACCCAGCCGGGCGGGAGGTTCGCTGCCCAGTACTTC. Protein sequence: CATQPGGRFAAQYF.

For this clone: The junction departs from germline at one end; a sequencing error may be responsible. The CDR3 is CASSFRQGRLGF. As DNA, the CDR3 is TGTGCCAGCAGTTTCAGACAGGGGCGCCTAGGATTC. V gene TRBV28 combines with J gene TRBJ2-7; 8 bases agree with TRBD1. The CDR3 sequence is 12 residues long. The germline CDR1 and CDR2 sequences are MDHEN and SYDVKM.

The CDR3 DNA reads as TGTGCCAGCACGAGGGAGGGGTATGGCTACACCTTC. Amino acids: CASTREGYGYTF. The chain employs TRBV7-9 and TRBJ1-2, with D possibly TRBD1 on 5 matching bases. The CDR3 runs 12 residues. Germline V gives CDR1 SEHNR, CDR2 FQNEAQ (reference sequence). V gave up 7 bases and J gave up 5 bases, with 11 bases separating them.

This chain joins TRBV10-3 and TRBJ2-2, with 7 bases fitting TRBD2. The germline V gene encodes CDR1 ENHRY and CDR2 SYGVKD. The CDR3 has 14 amino acids. After removal of 4 bases from V and 7 bases from J, the junction contained 6 bases not matched to a gene. The CDR3, as DNA: TGTGCCATCAGTGGCGGGAGTGTGGACGGGGAGCTGTTTTTT. Amino acids: CAISGGSVDGELFF.

This chain links TRBV10-1 with TRBJ1-4; no reliable D call. The V and J ends lost 4 bases and 7 bases respectively, with 10 bases between them. CDR1 and CDR2 from the germline V gene are WNHNN and SYGVQD (reference sequence). The CDR3 length is 13 residues. The CDR3 region has the DNA TGCGCCAGCAGTGGCCGGAGCGGTGAAAAACTGTTTTTT. It is translated as CASSGRSGEKLFF.

The chain employs TRBV6-5 and TRBJ2-7; TRBD2 aligns across 8 bases. This CDR3 has 14 amino acids. V lost 5 bases, J lost 3 bases, and 6 bases stayed unmatched. From germline, CDR1 is MNHEY and CDR2 SVGAGI. CDR3 sequence: CASSARAGDYEQYF. In nucleotides, the CDR3 is TGTGCCAGCAGTGCCAGAGCGGGGGACTACGAGCAGTACTTC.

This chain uses TRBV28 with TRBJ2-1; 14 nucleotides line up with TRBD2. The J segment lost 2 bases and the V segment lost 8 bases, leaving 2 bases of the junction unmatched. The CDR3 extends over 15 amino acids. The germline CDR1 and CDR2 sequences are MDHEN and SYDVKM. CDR3: CASATSGGAYNEQFF. The CDR3 coding sequence is TGTGCCAGCGCGACTAGCGGGGGGGCCTACAATGAGCAGTTCTTC.

The J gene is TRBJ2-7, the V gene TRBV6-5, with D perhaps matching TRBD1 (5 bases). The CDR3 has 13 amino acids. Germline assignment: CDR1 MNHEY and CDR2 SVGAGI. Trimming took 5 bases from V and 6 from J, leaving 14 bases between them. The CDR3 spells CASSEVVRVEQYF. DNA for the CDR3: TGTGCCAGCAGTGAAGTTGTCAGGGTCGAGCAGTACTTC.

This chain connects TRBV5-1 to TRBJ2-3, with TRBD1 matching 10 bases. The CDR3 spans 14 residues. Germline trimming cut 6 bases from V and 2 bases from J; bases unmatched to any gene: 3. CDR1 is SGHRS and CDR2 is YFSETQ in the germline V gene. The DNA for the CDR3 is TGCGCCAGCAACGGACAGGGGGTCACAGATACGCAGTATTTT. Translating gives CASNGQGVTDTQYF.

This clone was recorded once. The V gene is TRBV21-1, the J gene TRBJ2-6; the D call of TRBD1 is as the table states it, not checked on the DNA. TRBV21-1 is a pseudogene locus. CDR3 length: 19 residues. The CDR3 sequence: CASRHDTGTGVSGANVLTF. Written as DNA, the CDR3 is TGTGCCAGCAGGCACGATACCGGGACAGGGGTTTCTGGGGCCAACGTCCTGACTTTC.

This clone was seen a few times. The J gene is TRBJ2-1, the V gene TRBV7-3; 7 positions agree with TRBD2. V lost 5 bases and J lost 2; bases outside the gene matches: 9. The CDR3 is 16 amino acids. Germline CDR1 reads SGHTA; CDR2 reads FQGTGA. The CDR3 nucleotides are TGTGCCAGCAGCCCCAATCCGGGACTAACCTACAATGAGCAGTTCTTC. It yields the protein CASSPNPGLTYNEQFF.

The gene calls are TRBV7-3 and TRBJ2-5; 7 positions agree with TRBD2. Per the germline V gene, CDR1 is SGHTA and CDR2 is FQGTGA. The trim removed 4 bases at V and 4 bases at J, leaving 6 bases unmatched. This CDR3 contains 14 residues. CDR3 amino acids: CASSSGIAGETQYF. The CDR3 nucleotides are TGTGCCAGCAGCTCCGGGATAGCGGGAGAGACCCAGTACTTC.

The gene calls are TRBV28 and TRBJ1-3; 12 bases agree with TRBD1. The CDR3 runs to 19 residues. Germline V gene sequence: CDR1 MDHEN, CDR2 SYDVKM. Trimming at V came to 3 bases and at J to 0 bases, leaving 9 bases not matched to a gene. The CDR3, as DNA: TGTGCCAGCAGTTTGCGGGACAGGGGGCTCCGGTCCTCTGGAAACACCATATATTTT. Residues: CASSLRDRGLRSSGNTIYF.

The rearrangement uses TRBV6-4 and TRBJ2-1; D may be TRBD2 (7 bases). The CDR3 has 13 residues. The ends were cut back, 0 bases at V and 10 bases at J, with 10 bases in the middle. CDR1 is MRHNA, CDR2 SNTAGT, per germline. The CDR3 loop reads CASSDSWGGEQFF. CDR3 in DNA: TGTGCCAGCAGTGACTCGTGGGGGGGCGAGCAGTTCTTC.

Only one count was recorded for this clone. The chain has TRBV4-2 and TRBJ1-2; maybe TRBD1 (6 bases). Germline CDR1 and CDR2: LGHNA and YNFKEQ. This CDR3 comprises 16 residues. The ends were cut back, 0 bases at V and 4 bases at J, with 15 bases in the middle. This chain's CDR3 is CASSQEDTGLGYGYTF. The CDR3 nucleotides read TGTGCCAGCAGCCAAGAGGACACAGGGCTCGGCTATGGCTACACCTTC.

The gene calls are TRBV7-2 and TRBJ1-2; D may be TRBD1 (5 bases). Between the trimmed V and J ends, which lost 4 bases and 1 base, there was a span of 10 bases. Per germline, CDR1 SGHTA and CDR2 FQGNSA. The CDR3 has 14 amino acids. This CDR3 is CASSSSGDNYGYTF. For the CDR3, the DNA is TGTGCCAGCAGCTCCTCGGGGGATAACTATGGCTACACCTTC.

This chain links TRBV9 with TRBJ2-7; 8 positions match TRBD2. Germline assignment: CDR1 SGDLS and CDR2 YYNGEE. This CDR3 is built from 19 residues. With 0 bases clipped from V and 0 bases from J, the junction kept 14 bases outside the gene matches. CDR3 in amino acids: CASSVGPFFGGRPSYEQYF. The CDR3 coding sequence is TGTGCCAGCAGCGTAGGACCTTTTTTCGGCGGGAGGCCCTCCTACGAGCAGTACTTC.